This TCR beta chain was recovered during a study of T cells in Graves' hyperthyroidism and ophthalmopathy. Study-wide background: Staff took peripheral blood when the initial diagnosis was made, before any treatment began.

Comments on this clonotype: Its antigen is not identified.

Germline CDR1 and CDR2: MGHRA and YSYEKL. This CDR3 comprises 13 residues. V was clipped by 6 bases and J by 7 bases; unmatched bases: 8. The investigators amplified TCR beta CDR3 regions from RNA transcripts. First-round RT-PCR with HTBI primers amplified the TCR CDR3 region. TCRdb passed the multiplex PCR reads through MiXCR, listing each CDR3 protein once. The data contain 490,000 or so distinct CDR3 sequences, roughly 16% of them seen just once; the ten biggest clones take up over 25%. General study results and limits: In blood, most of the thyroid clonotypes expanded above 0.001 were also present.

Lactation, pregnancy, other autoimmune disease or uncontrolled infection excluded patients. The TCR was taken from a woman aged 25 to 39 with Graves' ophthalmopathy. Material for sequencing was blood. The chain joins TRBV4-1 to TRBJ2-7; TRBD2 matches at 8 bases. The CDR3 nucleotides read TGCGCCAGCAGGGCCAGCGGGAGTAATGAGCAGTACTTC. Protein: CASRASGSNEQYF.